This T cell receptor (beta chain) came from a study of early T cells in non-severe SARS-CoV-2 infection. V was shortened by 7 bases and J by 2 bases, with 12 bases between the two germline ends. Germline CDR1 is SQVTM and CDR2 is ANQGSEA. The CDR3 contains 13 residues. Via MiXCR, TCRdb re-called the 5' RACE reads, giving one row per CDR3 protein. The sample yields around 40,000 distinct CDR3 sequences, around 5.7% seen once. The rearrangement joins TRBV29-1 to TRBJ2-1; D remains unclear. The origin of this receptor is an adult who was a healthcare worker with PCR-confirmed SARS-CoV-2 infection or an uninfected control (not recorded which). The sample was whole blood. The CDR3 DNA sequence: TGCAGCGCCGGGCAGGTTACCTACAATGAGCAGTTCTTC. It specifies CSAGQVTYNEQFF.